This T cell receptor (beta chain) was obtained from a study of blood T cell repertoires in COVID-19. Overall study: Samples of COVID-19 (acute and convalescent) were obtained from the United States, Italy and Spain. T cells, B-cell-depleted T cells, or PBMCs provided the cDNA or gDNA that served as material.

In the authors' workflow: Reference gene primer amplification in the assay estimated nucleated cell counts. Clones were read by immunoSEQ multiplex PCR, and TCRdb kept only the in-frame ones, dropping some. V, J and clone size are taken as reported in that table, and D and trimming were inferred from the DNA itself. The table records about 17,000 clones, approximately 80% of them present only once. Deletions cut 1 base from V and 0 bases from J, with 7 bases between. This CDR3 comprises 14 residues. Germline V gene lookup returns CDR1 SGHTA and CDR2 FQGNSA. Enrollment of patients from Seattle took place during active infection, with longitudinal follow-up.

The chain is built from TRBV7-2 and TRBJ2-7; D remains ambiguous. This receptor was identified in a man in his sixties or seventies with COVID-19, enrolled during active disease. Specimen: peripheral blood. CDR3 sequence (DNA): TGTGCCAGCAGCTTAGGACGGAGCTCCTACGAGCAGTACTTC. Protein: CASSLGRSSYEQYF. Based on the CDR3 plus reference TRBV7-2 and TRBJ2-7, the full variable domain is GAGVSQSPSNKVTEKGKDVELRCDPISGHTALYWYRQSLGQGLEFLIYFQGNSAPDKSGLPSDRFSAERTGGSVSTLTIQRTQQEDSAVYLCASSLGRSSYEQYFGPGTRLTVT.